This TCR beta chain was obtained from a study of lymphopenia after photon versus proton radiotherapy. General study findings and limits: Post-nadir diversity loss with photons came from oligoclonal expansion, particularly CD8+ Temra cells.

The germline V gene has CDR1 MRHNA and CDR2 SNTAGT. Unmatched junction bases numbered 6, after V lost 6 bases and J lost 5 bases. The CDR3 loop spans 16 amino acids. Turning to this clone: Its antigen remains unknown.

This table comes from immunoSEQ multiplex PCR, and its TCRdb copy is limited to in-frame clones, with some not included. The profile shows over 50,000 clones, approximately 84% of them singletons. The chain links TRBV6-4 to TRBJ2-1; 14 positions agree with TRBD2. This clonotype was obtained from a man aged 40-49 years with gastric cancer. The sample in question was peripheral blood, obtained from a patient treated with photon-based radiotherapy. CDR3 protein: CASSPGTSGGNNEQFF. As DNA, the CDR3 is TGTGCCAGCAGCCCCGGGACTAGCGGGGGTAACAATGAGCAGTTCTTC.